This TCR beta chain was recovered during a study of blood T cells in healthy people across ages. Trimming removed 4 bases at V and 4 bases at J, with 13 bases between. CDR3 length: 14 residues. From germline, CDR1 is SGDLS and CDR2 YYNGEE. Primers used in a second PCR of about 6 to 11 cycles were a sample-barcoded 5' primer and a J-beta primer mix. One entry per CDR3 protein, called by TCRdb with MiXCR from the 5' RACE reads. The table includes 700,000 or so distinct CDR3 sequences, approximately 40% detected once. The sequence was obtained from a man older than 75 in good health. What was sequenced was blood. The chain employs TRBV9 and TRBJ2-3; D may be TRBD2 (6 bases). The DNA of the CDR3 is TGTGCCAGCAGCATCGGGGGTAGCCCAGATACGCAGTATTTT. Amino acids: CASSIGGSPDTQYF.